This T cell receptor (beta chain) was sequenced during a study of blood T cell repertoires in COVID-19. Assay: immunoSEQ multiplex PCR; the TCRdb copy retains only in-frame clones and omits some. The table records 120,000 to 150,000 clones, around 90% of them present only once. The sample taken for sequencing was peripheral blood. This TCR came from a human donor with COVID-19, enrolled during active disease. The donor label of this sample is uncertain.

CDR3 sequence (DNA): TGTGCCAGCAGTGAAACGGTCAGGGCTGGGTATGGCTACACCTTC. Its translation is CASSETVRAGYGYTF. V and J are TRBV6-1 and TRBJ1-2; tentatively, D is TRBD1 (5 bases). The CDR3 spans 15 residues. Trimming left V 2 bases short and J 5 bases short, with 15 bases between. Germline V gene data show CDR1 as MNHNS and CDR2 as SASEGT.